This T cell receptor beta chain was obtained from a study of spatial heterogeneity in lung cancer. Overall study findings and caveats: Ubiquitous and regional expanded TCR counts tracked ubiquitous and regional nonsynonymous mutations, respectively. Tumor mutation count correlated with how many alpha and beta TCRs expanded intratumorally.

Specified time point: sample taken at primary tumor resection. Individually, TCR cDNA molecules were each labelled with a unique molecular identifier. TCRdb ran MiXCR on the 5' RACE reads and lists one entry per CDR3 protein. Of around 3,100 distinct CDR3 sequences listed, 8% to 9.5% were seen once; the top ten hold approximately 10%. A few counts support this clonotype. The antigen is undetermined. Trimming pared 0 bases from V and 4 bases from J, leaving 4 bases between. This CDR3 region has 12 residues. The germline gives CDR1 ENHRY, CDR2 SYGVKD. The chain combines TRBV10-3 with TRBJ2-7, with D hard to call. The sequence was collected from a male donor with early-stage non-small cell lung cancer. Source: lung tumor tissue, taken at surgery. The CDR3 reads CAISESGYEQYF. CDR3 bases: TGTGCCATCAGTGAGTCGGGTTACGAGCAGTACTTC.